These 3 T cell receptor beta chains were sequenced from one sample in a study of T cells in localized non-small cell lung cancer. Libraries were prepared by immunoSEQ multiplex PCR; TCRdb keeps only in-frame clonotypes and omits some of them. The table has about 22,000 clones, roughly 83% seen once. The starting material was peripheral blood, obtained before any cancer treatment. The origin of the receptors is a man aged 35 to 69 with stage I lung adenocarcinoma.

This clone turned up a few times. CDR3 sequence reads: CASSGTVTDTQYF. Written as DNA, the CDR3 is TGTGCCAGCAGCGGTACAGTCACAGATACGCAGTATTTT. The chain uses TRBV9 and TRBJ2-3; D unresolved. Per the germline V gene, CDR1 is SGDLS and CDR2 is YYNGEE. V was pared by 3 bases and J by 2 bases, with 7 bases between. The CDR3 loop spans 13 amino acids.

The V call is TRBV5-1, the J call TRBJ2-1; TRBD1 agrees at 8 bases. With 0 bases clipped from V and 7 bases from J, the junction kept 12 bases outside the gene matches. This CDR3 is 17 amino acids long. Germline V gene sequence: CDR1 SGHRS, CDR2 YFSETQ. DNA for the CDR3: TGCGCCAGCAGCTTGGAAGGAGGAAACAGGGGGTATAATGAGCAGTTCTTC. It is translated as CASSLEGGNRGYNEQFF.

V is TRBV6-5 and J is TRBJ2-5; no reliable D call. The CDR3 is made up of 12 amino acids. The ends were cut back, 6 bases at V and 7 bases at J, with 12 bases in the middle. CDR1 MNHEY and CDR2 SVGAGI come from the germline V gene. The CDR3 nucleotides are TGTGCCAGCAGCCCCGCTTCGGGGACCCAGTACTTC. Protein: CASSPASGTQYF.